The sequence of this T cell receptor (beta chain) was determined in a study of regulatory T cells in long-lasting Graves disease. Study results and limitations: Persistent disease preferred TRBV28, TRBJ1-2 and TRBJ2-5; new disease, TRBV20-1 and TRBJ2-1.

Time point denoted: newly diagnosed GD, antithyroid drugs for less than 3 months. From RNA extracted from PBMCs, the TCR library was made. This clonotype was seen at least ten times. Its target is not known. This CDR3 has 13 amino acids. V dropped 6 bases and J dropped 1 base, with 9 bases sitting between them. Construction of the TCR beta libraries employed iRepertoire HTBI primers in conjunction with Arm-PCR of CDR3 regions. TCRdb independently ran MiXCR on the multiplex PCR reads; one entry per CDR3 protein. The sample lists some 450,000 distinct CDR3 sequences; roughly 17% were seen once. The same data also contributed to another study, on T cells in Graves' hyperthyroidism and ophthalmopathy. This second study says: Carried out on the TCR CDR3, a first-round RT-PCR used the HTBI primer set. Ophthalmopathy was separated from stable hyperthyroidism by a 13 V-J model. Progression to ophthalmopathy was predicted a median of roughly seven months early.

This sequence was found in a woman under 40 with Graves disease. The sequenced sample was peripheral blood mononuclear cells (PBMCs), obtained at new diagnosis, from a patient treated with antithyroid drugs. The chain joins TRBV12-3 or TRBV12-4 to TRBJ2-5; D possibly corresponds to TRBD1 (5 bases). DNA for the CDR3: TGTGCCAGCAGGGACAACCGCCAAGAGACCCAGTACTTC. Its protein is CASRDNRQETQYF.